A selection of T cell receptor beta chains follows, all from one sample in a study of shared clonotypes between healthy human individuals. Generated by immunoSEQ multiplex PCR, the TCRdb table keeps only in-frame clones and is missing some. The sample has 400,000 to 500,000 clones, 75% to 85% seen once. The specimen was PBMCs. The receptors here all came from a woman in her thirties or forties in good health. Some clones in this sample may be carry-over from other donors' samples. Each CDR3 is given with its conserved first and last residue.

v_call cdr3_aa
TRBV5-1 CASSLGRPVEAFF
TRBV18 CASSPYRPEFYEQYF
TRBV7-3 CASSLSRTSGTGADTQYF
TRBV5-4 CASSVGLANGETQYF
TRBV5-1 CASSLAGSRNQPQHF
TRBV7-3 CASSSAGTDNSPLHF
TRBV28 CASSQGLKETQYF
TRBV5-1 CASSLGQPSNEKLFF
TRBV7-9 CASSLGQRYGYTF
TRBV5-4 CASSYGRDGGTTEAFF
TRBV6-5 CASSSPGSGLTEAFF
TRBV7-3 CASSLNSVYNEQFF
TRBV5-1 CASSLGPSNNEQFF
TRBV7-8 CASSLTQGVNTEAFF
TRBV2 CASMGGGAVFGYTF
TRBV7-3 CASSRYRAAGGLDTQYF
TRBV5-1 CASTLSYEQYF
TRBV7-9 CASSLRGGPYNEQFF
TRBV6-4 CASSVQGGTDTQYF
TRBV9 CASSVASGTEAFF
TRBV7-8 CASSPTRMGRYQETQYF
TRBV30 CAWSSSSETQYF
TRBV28 CASSQTSTHEQYF
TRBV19 CASSPGGDGKNQPQHF
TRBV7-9 CASSSEDWYTEAFF
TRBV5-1 CASSLAVIGTDTQYF
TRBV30 CAWSRTGGGETQYF
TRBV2 CASRTGPSYEQYF
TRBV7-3 CASSLRGYTGELFF
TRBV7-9 CASSLNTGTAFGQYF
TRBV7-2 CASSLGPSDGLEQYF
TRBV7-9 CAFTAGSNTGELFF
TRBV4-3 CASSQDSGTAREQFF
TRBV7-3 CASSPSISKSDTQYF
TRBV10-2 CASSEVVAGEETQYF
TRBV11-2 CASSEQGAVSGYTF
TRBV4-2 CASSQEWTDTQYF
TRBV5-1 CASSFSVQDYNEQFF
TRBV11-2 CASSPGQGVTFGNTIYF